This T cell receptor (beta chain) was captured by sequencing in a study of CD8 T cells in ankylosing spondylitis. Quantitative molecular-barcoded 5'-RACE generated the TCR beta libraries. TCRdb re-derived calls from the 5' RACE reads in MiXCR, one entry per CDR3 protein. This sample has 25,000 or so distinct CDR3 sequences, with roughly 7.3% found just once. This clonotype has only a few counts. Its matching antigen is unknown. The CDR3 spans 14 residues. CDR1 and CDR2 from the germline V gene are SGHDN and FVKESK. Deletions cut 4 bases from V and 4 bases from J, with 13 bases between. Study-wide results and limits: Prior literature has documented some motif variants in synovial fluid and blood from reactive arthritis. Clones linked to the disease showed a CD8+ phenotype. They occurred at relatively low frequencies in peripheral blood.

The clonotype originates from a male donor with ankylosing spondylitis or in good health (not recorded which). Sequencing was performed on blood. V gene TRBV14 combines with J gene TRBJ1-1; D gene ambiguous. Here the CDR3 DNA reads TGTGCCAGCAGCCGAAGCCGAGGTGCCACTGAAGCTTTCTTT. It yields the protein CASSRSRGATEAFF.